The 7 T cell receptor beta chains below all came from one sample that was sequenced in a study of blood T cell repertoires in COVID-19. Sequenced by immunoSEQ multiplex PCR; TCRdb stores in-frame clones only, minus some. The table shows 150,000 to 200,000 clones, with 82% occurring only once. Sequencing was done on a sample of peripheral blood. Receptors originate from a middle-aged woman with COVID-19, enrolled during active disease.

This rearrangement joins TRBV6-6 to TRBJ2-2, with 9 bases matching TRBD2. Germline CDR1 reads MNHNY; CDR2 reads SVGAGI (reference sequence). The junction had 8 bases not matched to a gene; V was cut back by 6 bases and J by 3 bases. The CDR3 covers 16 residues. The CDR3 coding sequence is TGTGCCAGCAGACGCTTGACTAGCGGCTACACCGGGGAGCTGTTTTTT. Its translation: CASRRLTSGYTGELFF.

The chain links TRBV19 to TRBJ1-1; D is possibly TRBD1 (5 bases). The germline V gene has CDR1 LNHDA and CDR2 SQIVND (reference sequence). V lost 6 bases, J lost 1 base, and 9 bases lay in between. The CDR3 is 13 amino acids. DNA for the CDR3: TGTGCCAGTAGCTCGACAGCGAACACTGAAGCTTTCTTT. This gives the protein CASSSTANTEAFF.

Concerning this clone: The germline gene is not matched at one end of the junction; a read error may be the cause. V is TRBV25-1 and J is TRBJ1-1; unclear D gene. This CDR3 spans 14 amino acids. Germline CDR1 and CDR2: MGHDK and SYGVNS. CDR3 in DNA: TGTGCCAGCAGTGAATATAGCCTGAACGCTGAAGCTTTCTTT. This gives the protein CASSEYSLNAEAFF.

The gene calls are TRBV4-1 and TRBJ2-3, with D uncertain. The CDR3 runs to 16 residues. V was clipped by 0 bases and J by 1 base, with 11 bases between them. Germline values: CDR1 MGHRA, CDR2 YSYEKL. This chain's CDR3 is CASSQESVRRTDTQYF. In DNA form, the CDR3 reads TGCGCCAGCAGCCAAGAGAGCGTCAGACGCACAGATACGCAGTATTTT.

This sequence joins TRBV15 and TRBJ2-7, with TRBD1 matching 8 bases. The CDR3 covers 13 residues. The germline gives CDR1 LNHNV, CDR2 YYDKDF (reference sequence). The V segment lost 6 bases and the J segment 3 bases; nucleotides outside the gene matches: 4. The CDR3, as DNA: TGTGCCACCAGGGATACAGGGGGCTACGAGCAGTACTTC. Protein: CATRDTGGYEQYF.

The chain has TRBV3-1 (or the pseudogene TRBV3-2) and TRBJ1-3, with TRBD1 identical over 7 bases. The CDR3 covers 15 residues. V shed 1 base and J 2 bases; nucleotides not matched to a gene: 2. Germline CDR1 LGHDT, CDR2 YNNKEL (reference sequence). This CDR3 is CASSQVGTAGNTIYF. CDR3 nucleotide sequence: TGTGCCAGCAGCCAAGTTGGGACAGCTGGAAACACCATATATTTT.

The genes are TRBV6-5 and TRBJ1-4, with 7 nucleotides matching TRBD1. This CDR3 comprises 14 residues. Germline CDR1 MNHEY, CDR2 SVGAGI. Losses at the gene ends were 5 bases for V and 6 bases for J; bases not matched to a gene: 6. The CDR3 reads CASSLTGTDEKLFF. The CDR3 DNA reads as TGTGCCAGCAGTCTTACCGGGACAGATGAAAAACTGTTTTTT.